A single T cell receptor beta chain is shown here with its context. Antigen: not known. The data derive from a study of cytomegalovirus exposure and HLA in healthy donors. PCR was performed using 60 Vbeta and 13 Jbeta primers. Here immunoSEQ multiplex PCR was the method, and the copy in TCRdb shows in-frame clones only, minus some. The sample lists 150,000 to 200,000 clones; about four fifths were seen once. Study results and caveats: Several of the most significant clusters were apparently associated with common viral pathogens in a later analysis. The likely explanation for a cluster of highly shared sequence variants was sequencing artifact. As was reported, the HLA-A and HLA-B alleles of most subjects were accurately predicted from TCR beta sequences.

This CDR3 has 17 amino acids. With 4 bases clipped from V and 4 bases from J, the junction kept 11 bases outside the gene matches. CDR1 is SGHDN, CDR2 FVKESK, per germline. V gene TRBV14 combines with J gene TRBJ2-2, with 8 bases fitting TRBD2. The sequence was obtained from a girl aged 10 to 17 in good health and CMV-seropositive. Sequenced input: PBMCs. The CDR3 nucleotides are TGTGCCAGCAGCCTTAAGGGAGCGGGGGCTGGCACCGGGGAGCTGTTTTTT. This gives the protein CASSLKGAGAGTGELFF.